This TCR beta chain comes out of a study of shared clonotypes between healthy human individuals. The germline V and J ends were trimmed by 5 bases and 1 base, with 9 bases remaining between them. The CDR3 loop spans 14 amino acids. From germline, CDR1 is ENHRY and CDR2 SYGVKD. Profiled with immunoSEQ multiplex PCR; TCRdb holds only in-frame clones, not every one. This sample has over 1.4 million clones; roughly 96% occur once, and the top ten carry more than 0.9%. V usage is TRBV10-3 and J usage is TRBJ1-5; D call uncertain. The TCR sequence derives from a man aged 30 to 45 in good health. The sequencing input was naive CD4+ T cells sorted from blood. Subset described: CD45RA+ positively selected. CDR3 nucleotide sequence: TGTGCCATCAGTCGAGTCGTGAGCAATCAGCCCCAGCATTTT. Translation: CAISRVVSNQPQHF.